A selection of T cell receptor beta chains follows, all from one sample in a study of early T cells in non-severe SARS-CoV-2 infection. One entry per CDR3 protein results from TCRdb running MiXCR on the 5' RACE reads. Of some 26,000 distinct CDR3 sequences in the sample, approximately 5% were seen once. The sequenced sample consisted of whole blood. These receptors originate from an adult who was a healthcare worker with PCR-confirmed SARS-CoV-2 infection or an uninfected control (not recorded which). Both conserved end residues are part of each CDR3. The order of the fields is V gene, J gene, D gene, clone size, CDR3 DNA, CDR3 protein. The D gene is left open where the match is weak. The size of a clone is reported for some rows only, either as once, few or many, or as a class for expanded clones.

TRBV12-3/TRBV12-4	TRBJ2-3	NA	NA	TGTGCCAGCAGCCATCGGCGGCGGGCTAGCACAGATACGCAGTATTTT	CASSHRRRASTDTQYF
TRBV25-1	TRBJ2-1	NA	many	TGTGCCAGCAGTGAATGGTCAGGGGGGCAAAATGAGCAGTTCTTC	CASSEWSGGQNEQFF
TRBV6-2/TRBV6-3	TRBJ2-7	TRBD2	NA	TGTGCCAGCAGCGGACTAGCGGGGGGCGAGCAGTACTTC	CASSGLAGGEQYF
TRBV19	TRBJ2-5	NA	many	TGTGCCAGTAGTATGAACGCCGGGACCCAGTACTTC	CASSMNAGTQYF
TRBV4-1	TRBJ2-2	NA	many	TGCGCCAGCAGCCGTTCGTCGCCGGGACAGAACACCGGGGAGCTGTTTTTT	CASSRSSPGQNTGELFF
TRBV10-3	TRBJ2-1	NA	medium-sized	TGTGCCATCAGTGAGTCGGACTCGACTCGGAATGAGCAGTTCTTC	CAISESDSTRNEQFF
TRBV4-1	TRBJ2-7	NA	few	TGCGCCAGCAGCCAAGGCCCAATTGCGACAAATTCCTACGAGCAGTACTTC	CASSQGPIATNSYEQYF
TRBV4-2	TRBJ1-4	TRBD1	few	TGTGCCAGCAGCCAAGATCAGAACAGGGGGGGTGCAACTAATGAAAAACTGTTTTTT	CASSQDQNRGGATNEKLFF
TRBV9	TRBJ1-1	TRBD1	few	TGTGCCAGCAGCGTAGTCAGGGGGCTTATTGAAGCTTTCTTT	CASSVVRGLIEAFF
TRBV4-2	TRBJ2-7	TRBD1	many	TGTGCCAGCAGCCAAGTGATCAGGGGGCATACCTACGAGCAGTACTTC	CASSQVIRGHTYEQYF
TRBV5-1	TRBJ2-1	NA	many	TGCGCCAGCAGCTTGGAAGGGCTCCGGGATGAGCAGTTCTTC	CASSLEGLRDEQFF
TRBV12-3/TRBV12-4	TRBJ2-1	TRBD2	many	TGTGCCAGCAGCCACCTGACTAGCGGGATAGGTAATGAGCAGTTCTTC	CASSHLTSGIGNEQFF
TRBV20-1	TRBJ2-7	TRBD2	few	TGCAGTGCTAGAGGGCGGGGGAGCTCCTACGAGCAGTACTTC	CSARGRGSSYEQYF
TRBV6-5	TRBJ1-5	NA	NA	TGTGCCAGCAGTCTGGGAGGAGCAAATCAGCCCCAGCATTTT	CASSLGGANQPQHF
TRBV20-1	TRBJ2-1	NA	few	TGCAGTGCTGGGGGGAACAATGAGCAGTTCTTC	CSAGGNNEQFF
TRBV6-6	TRBJ2-3	NA	few	TGTGCCAGCAGTTTGGCGGGAACTAGCACAGATACGCAGTATTTT	CASSLAGTSTDTQYF
TRBV28	TRBJ1-6	TRBD1	NA	TGTGCCAGCAGTTTCTCACAGGGGGCCCGTTCTTCACCCCTCCACTTT	CASSFSQGARSSPLHF
TRBV20-1	TRBJ1-1	NA	few	TGCAGTGCCGTCATGAACACTGAAGCTTTCTTT	CSAVMNTEAFF
TRBV29-1	TRBJ1-2	NA	many	TGCAGCGTTGAAGATCATGGGTTAAGGGGCGGGTATGGCTACACCTTC	CSVEDHGLRGGYGYTF
TRBV28	TRBJ2-7	NA	many	TGTGCCAGCAGTTTACACAGGGTCGACTCCTACGAGCAGTACTTC	CASSLHRVDSYEQYF
TRBV18	TRBJ2-3	TRBD1	many	TGTGCCAGCTCACCACCGACAGGGAGAGATACGCAGTATTTT	CASSPPTGRDTQYF
TRBV4-1	TRBJ2-2	TRBD2	NA	TGCGCCAGCGGGGGAGGGGCGAGTTACGACACCGGGGAGCTGTTTTTT	CASGGGASYDTGELFF
TRBV7-8	TRBJ1-1	NA	many	TGTGCCAGCAGCTTAGGTATCGTAAGAGCTGAAGCTTTCTTT	CASSLGIVRAEAFF
TRBV7-3	TRBJ2-1	NA	many	TGTGCCAGCAGCTACGGGGGCAGGGCTCCCAATGAGCAGTTCTTC	CASSYGGRAPNEQFF
TRBV12-3/TRBV12-4	TRBJ2-7	NA	many	TGTGCCAGCAGTTCTAGGGGGTACGGGCTCGAGCAGTACTTC	CASSSRGYGLEQYF
TRBV5-1	TRBJ2-7	NA	NA	TGCGCCAGCAGCTATGGCGGATCTATCTACGAGCAGTACTTC	CASSYGGSIYEQYF
TRBV6-6	TRBJ2-3	NA	NA	TGTGCCAGCAGTTACTCTACACGGACCGCGCAAGATACGCAGTATTTT	CASSYSTRTAQDTQYF
TRBV29-1	TRBJ2-2	NA	NA	TGCAGCGTTGAAGATCGGGCAGGGCCTATCCTCACCGGGGAGCTGTTTTTT	CSVEDRAGPILTGELFF
TRBV20-1	TRBJ1-2	TRBD1	many	TGCAGTGCTAGGAACCTGGACAGGTCCTATGGCTACACCTTC	CSARNLDRSYGYTF
TRBV11-3	TRBJ2-7	NA	many	TGTGCCAGCAGCTTCAACGGACAGTCCAACGAGCAGTACTTC	CASSFNGQSNEQYF
TRBV11-2	TRBJ2-1	TRBD2	few	TGTGCCAGCAGCGGAACGGGACTAGCGGGAGGTGAGCAGTTCTTC	CASSGTGLAGGEQFF
TRBV11-3	TRBJ1-1	NA	many	TGTGCCGTCTCGGCCCCGGAACAGGCCGTCAACCCTGAAGCTTTCTTT	CAVSAPEQAVNPEAFF
TRBV7-9	TRBJ1-3	TRBD1	NA	TGTGCCAGCAGCGCTGGGACAGGGGAAAACACCATATATTTT	CASSAGTGENTIYF
TRBV15	TRBJ2-7	NA	many	TGTGCCACCAGCTGGACGGAATCCTACGAGCAGTACTTC	CATSWTESYEQYF
TRBV5-5	TRBJ1-2	TRBD1	few	TGTGCCAGCAGCCAGGGGGCCAACTATGGCTACACCTTC	CASSQGANYGYTF
TRBV28	TRBJ2-7	NA	many	TGTGCCAGCTCCAAAGGGTTCCCAGTTAACGAGCAGTACTTC	CASSKGFPVNEQYF
TRBV5-1	TRBJ1-2	NA	few	TGCGCCAGCAGCCAGGACGGCCCTGGCTATGGCTACACCTTC	CASSQDGPGYGYTF
TRBV6-5	TRBJ1-2	TRBD1	many	TGTGCCAGCAGTTACTCGATCAGGGGGATCTATGGCTACACCTTC	CASSYSIRGIYGYTF
TRBV19	TRBJ2-2	NA	many	TGTGCCAGTAGTCTCTCTCAGCGGAACACCGGGGAGCTGTTTTTT	CASSLSQRNTGELFF
TRBV6-5	TRBJ1-1	NA	many	TGTGCCAGCAGTTACTCGATCGGGGAAGCTTTCTTT	CASSYSIGEAFF
TRBV12-3/TRBV12-4	TRBJ1-1	TRBD1	many	TGTGCCAGCAGTCCGAGGACAGGGTGGAACACTGAAGCTTTCTTT	CASSPRTGWNTEAFF
TRBV5-1	TRBJ1-1	NA	many	TGCGCCAGCAGCTTACAGGGTTCTGGAATGAACACTGAAGCTTTCTTT	CASSLQGSGMNTEAFF
TRBV12-3/TRBV12-4	TRBJ1-1	NA	many	TGTGCCAGCAGTTCCCAGGGAATGAACACTGAAGCTTTCTTT	CASSSQGMNTEAFF
TRBV7-7	TRBJ2-5	TRBD2	few	TGTGCTAGCAGCTTGGACGGGAGGGCGGAGACCCAGTACTTC	CASSLDGRAETQYF
TRBV7-2	TRBJ2-7	NA	many	TGTGCCAGCAGCTTAAAGGGACTGAATTACGAGCAGTACTTC	CASSLKGLNYEQYF
TRBV5-5	TRBJ2-7	NA	NA	TGTGCCAGCAGCTTTGTTCAGGGGTCCTACGAGCAGTACTTC	CASSFVQGSYEQYF
TRBV28	TRBJ1-6	TRBD1	many	TGTGCCAGCAGTTTGCAGGGGGCAATTAATTCACCCCTCCACTTT	CASSLQGAINSPLHF
TRBV7-2	TRBJ2-7	NA	many	TGTGCCAGCAGCTACCTGGGGGGGCACCTCTCCTACGAGCAGTACTTC	CASSYLGGHLSYEQYF
TRBV5-6	TRBJ1-2	NA	many	TGTGCCAGCAGCTTGTGGCACAGCACGTATGGCTACACCTTC	CASSLWHSTYGYTF
TRBV18	TRBJ2-5	NA	NA	TGTGCCAGCTCACCGGCGACGGGGCGCCAAGAGACCCAGTACTTC	CASSPATGRQETQYF
TRBV27	TRBJ1-6	TRBD1	many	TGTGCCAGCAGTTCTCGGACAGGGGGCTATAATTCACCCCTCCACTTT	CASSSRTGGYNSPLHF
TRBV20-1	TRBJ1-2	NA	NA	TGCAGTGCTAGAGATGGACAGCGCTATGGCTACACCTTC	CSARDGQRYGYTF
TRBV11-2	TRBJ2-2	TRBD2	NA	TGTGCCAGCAGCCAATTCGGGAGGACCGGGGAGCTGTTTTTT	CASSQFGRTGELFF
TRBV7-9	TRBJ2-7	NA	many	TGTGCCAGCAGCTTCAGCTACGAGCAGTACTTC	CASSFSYEQYF
TRBV28	TRBJ1-1	NA	many	TGTGCCTCAGGGGAGCTTTCGGGCACTGAAGCTTTCTTT	CASGELSGTEAFF
TRBV4-1	TRBJ2-7	TRBD1	many	TGCGCCAGCAGCCAGAGAGTACCGGGACAGGGTAACGGCGAGCAGTACTTC	CASSQRVPGQGNGEQYF
TRBV7-9	TRBJ1-5	NA	many	TGTGCCAGCAGCCCGCCCGGGGAGCCCCAGCATTTT	CASSPPGEPQHF